A single T cell receptor beta chain is shown here with its context. Method: immunoSEQ multiplex PCR; TCRdb's copy keeps in-frame clones and lacks some. Of around 150,000 clones listed, just under 95% are singletons. This entry is derived from a study of control samples from healthy donors and cancer patients. CDR1 SEHNR and CDR2 FQNEAQ come from the germline V gene (reference sequence). This CDR3 spans 15 amino acids. V was shortened by 2 bases and J by 2 bases, with 12 bases between the two germline ends. The V gene is TRBV7-9, the J gene TRBJ2-5, with a possible D match to TRBD2 (5 bases). The sequenced sample was blood. The TCR comes from a woman aged 40 to 55 in good health. The CDR3, as DNA: TGTGCCAGCAGCTTATTTACTAGATATCAAGAGACCCAGTACTTC. Amino acid sequence: CASSLFTRYQETQYF.